This is a list of T cell receptor beta chains from one sample in a study of CD8+ T cells in alopecia areata. Generated by immunoSEQ multiplex PCR, the TCRdb table keeps only in-frame clones and is missing some. The table has about 130,000 clones, about 51% seen once; the top ten hold about 16%. Sample: CD8+ T cells sorted from blood, taken at week 4, from a patient treated with tofacitinib. Every receptor here comes from a human donor with alopecia areata. CDR3s include the opening cysteine and the closing phenylalanine or tryptophan. Each record gives: J gene, V gene, CDR3 protein.

TRBJ1-4	TRBV27	CASSLRGAEEKLFF
TRBJ2-7	TRBV30	CAWSVRSSYEQYF
TRBJ2-1	TRBV9	CASSTLLGSEQFF
TRBJ2-1	TRBV6-5	CASSYGGPPYNEQFF
TRBJ2-7	TRBV5-6	CASSWAGAYEQYF
TRBJ1-5	TRBV29-1	CSVAIRGDNSNQPQHF
TRBJ1-1	TRBV7-9	CASIEGGTEAFF
TRBJ2-7	TRBV30	CAWSVLWGNEQYF
TRBJ2-1	TRBV14	CASSHLAGYNEQFF
TRBJ1-4	TRBV2	CASSEWVTVNEKLFF
TRBJ1-1	TRBV5-4	CASSPGLMNTEAFF
TRBJ1-5	TRBV5-1	CASSYEGGNQPQHF
TRBJ2-1	TRBV4-2	CASSQDTSGGYNEQFF
TRBJ1-1	TRBV6-5	CASSYSRGEVDTEAFF
TRBJ2-1	TRBV2	CARPGLADFNEQFF
TRBJ2-7	TRBV12-5	CASGLEDRQDEQYF
TRBJ2-1	TRBV9	CASSGALAGGYNEQFF
TRBJ2-1	TRBV30	CAWSTDNEQFF
TRBJ1-2	TRBV29-1	CSLGQETGYTF
TRBJ2-7	TRBV30	CAWSFEASYEQYF
TRBJ2-7	TRBV30	CAWVPPGQGTEQYF
TRBJ2-7	TRBV29-1	CSVGTWDRVYYEQYF
TRBJ1-6	TRBV2	CASTSRDRTYNSPLHF
TRBJ1-6	TRBV10-2	CASSDTGYSPLHF
TRBJ2-1	TRBV23-1	CASSPLRRQVSSYNEQFF
TRBJ1-5	TRBV15	CATSRDVNNQPQHF
TRBJ2-5	TRBV29-1	CSVGSGDGTQYF
TRBJ2-7	TRBV2	CASKEGSSSYEQYF
TRBJ2-1	TRBV27	CASSPRVSGASGYNEQFF
TRBJ2-3	TRBV4-3	CASSQDTGYVPDTQYF
TRBJ1-4	TRBV28	CASSFSGQRNEKLFF
TRBJ2-7	TRBV6-5	CASNFASGGSSEQYF
TRBJ1-1	TRBV9	CASSVGFGEAFF
TRBJ2-7	TRBV29-1	CSVTYRDCEQYF
TRBJ1-2	TRBV7-9	CASSSLLDRGGGYTF
TRBJ2-5	TRBV5-1	CASSTGDGETQYF
TRBJ2-1	TRBV27	CASSDRGDNEQFF